The present TCR beta chain was sequenced within a study of T cell changes during pregnancy in multiple sclerosis. Clones were sequenced by immunoSEQ multiplex PCR, and TCRdb holds only the in-frame ones, with some missing. The table shows about 100,000 clones, with roughly 92% occurring only once. The V segment lost 5 bases and the J segment 7 bases; nucleotides outside the gene matches: 10. The CDR3 has 15 amino acids. CDR1 and CDR2 from the germline V gene are SSHAT and FNYEAQ (reference sequence). The receptor was isolated from a female donor with multiple sclerosis, enrolled in a pregnancy study. J is TRBJ2-1 and V is TRBV7-7; 8 nucleotides align to TRBD2. The input for sequencing was peripheral blood, taken after pregnancy. CDR3 loop: CASSRTSGLGNEQFF. CDR3 DNA sequence: TGTGCCAGCAGCCGAACTAGCGGACTTGGGAATGAGCAGTTCTTC. The full variable domain, rest sourced from reference TRBV7-7 and TRBJ2-1, is GAGVSQSPRYKVTKRGQDVTLRCDPISSHATLYWYQQALGQGPEFLTYFNYEAQPDKSGLPSDRFSAERPEGSISTLTIQRTEQRDSAMYRCASSRTSGLGNEQFFGPGTRLTVL.